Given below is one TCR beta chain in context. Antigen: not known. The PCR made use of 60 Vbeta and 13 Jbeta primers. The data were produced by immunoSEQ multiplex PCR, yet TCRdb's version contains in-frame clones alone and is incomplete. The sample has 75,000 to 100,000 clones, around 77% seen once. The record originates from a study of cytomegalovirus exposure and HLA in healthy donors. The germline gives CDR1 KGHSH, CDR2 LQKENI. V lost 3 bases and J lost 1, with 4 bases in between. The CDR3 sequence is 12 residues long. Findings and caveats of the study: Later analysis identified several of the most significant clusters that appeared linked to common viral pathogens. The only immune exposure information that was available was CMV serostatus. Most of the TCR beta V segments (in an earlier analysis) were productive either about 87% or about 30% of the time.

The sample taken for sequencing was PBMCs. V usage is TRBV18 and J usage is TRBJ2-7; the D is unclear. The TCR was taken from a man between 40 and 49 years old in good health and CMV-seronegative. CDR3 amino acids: CASSPVSYEQYF. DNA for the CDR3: TGTGCCAGCTCACCCGTTTCCTACGAGCAGTACTTC.